The clone carrying this TCR beta chain was counted ten times or more. Its specificity is not known. Three rounds of nested PCR, following a modified ARM-PCR protocol, produced the TCRbeta library. TCRdb redid the calling of the multiplex PCR reads with MiXCR, one entry per CDR3 protein. The sample has about 80,000 distinct CDR3 sequences, around 70% seen once; the top ten hold around 12%. This entry is derived from a study of tumor and adjacent non-tumor tissue in lung cancer. No cell sorting was done before RNA was extracted from the tissue. Between August and November 2014, newly diagnosed, chemotherapy-naive lung cancer patients underwent thoracic surgery in China. This CDR3 has 12 residues. The V gene lost 2 bases and the J gene lost 5 bases, with 6 bases spanning the gap. Germline CDR1 and CDR2: MNHEY and SVGAGI. Notes on the study in general: Tumor TCR diversity, when higher, was linked to shorter survival. In normal lung, the top 100 clones were significantly more dominant than in tumor.

The material sequenced was lung tumor tissue. The J gene is TRBJ1-1, the V gene TRBV6-5, with a possible D match to TRBD1 (5 bases). This sequence was found in a woman between 65 and 79 years old with non-small cell lung cancer. CDR3 residues: CASSYGGTEAFF. CDR3 bases: TGTGCCAGCAGTTACGGGGGAACTGAAGCTTTCTTT.